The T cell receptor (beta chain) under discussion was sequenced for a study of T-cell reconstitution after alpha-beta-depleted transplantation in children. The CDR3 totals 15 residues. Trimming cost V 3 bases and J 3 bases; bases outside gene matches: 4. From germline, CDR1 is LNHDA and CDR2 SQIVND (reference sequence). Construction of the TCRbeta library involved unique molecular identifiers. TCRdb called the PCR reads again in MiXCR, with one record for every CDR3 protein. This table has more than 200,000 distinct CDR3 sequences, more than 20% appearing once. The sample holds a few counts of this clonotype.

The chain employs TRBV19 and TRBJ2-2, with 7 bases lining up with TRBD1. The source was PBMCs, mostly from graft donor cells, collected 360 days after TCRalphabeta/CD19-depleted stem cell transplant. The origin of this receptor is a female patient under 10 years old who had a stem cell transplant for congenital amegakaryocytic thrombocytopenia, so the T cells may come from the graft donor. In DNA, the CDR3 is TGTGCCAGTAGTATGGGACAGCCCTACACCGGGGAGCTGTTTTTT. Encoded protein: CASSMGQPYTGELFF.